This T cell receptor beta chain was found in a study of tumor-infiltrating lymphocytes in localized non-small cell lung cancer. The wider study: Several tumor histologies, both smoking statuses, and some post-neoadjuvant chemotherapy samples were included. From each patient, both tumor and uninvolved lung, non-adjacent to tumor, were sampled. Study-wide results and limits: Recurrence-free survival showed no association with tumor T-cell fraction.

Data came from immunoSEQ multiplex PCR; TCRdb stores just in-frame clones and leaves some out. The sample holds around 5,400 clones, around 85% seen once. The V gene's germline CDR1 is MDHEN and CDR2 SYDVKM. This CDR3 is 17 amino acids long. The V gene lost 5 bases and the J gene lost 7 bases, with 23 bases spanning the gap. This clone was detected only a few times. Its specificity is unknown. This chain connects TRBV28 to TRBJ2-2, with D hard to call. What was sequenced was lung tumor tissue. The TCR was taken from a human donor with non-small cell lung cancer. CDR3 DNA: TGTGCCAGCAGTGATTTGGACCCCGTTTTTTTTGGCGGGGAGCTGTTTTTT. This sequence encodes CASSDLDPVFFGGELFF. The variable domain in full, completed from reference TRBV28 and TRBJ2-2, reads DVKVTQSSRYLVKRTGEKVFLECVQDMDHENMFWYRQDPGLGLRLIYFSYDVKMKEKGDIPEGYSVSREKKERFSLILESASTNQTSMYLCASSDLDPVFFGGELFFGEGSRLTVL.